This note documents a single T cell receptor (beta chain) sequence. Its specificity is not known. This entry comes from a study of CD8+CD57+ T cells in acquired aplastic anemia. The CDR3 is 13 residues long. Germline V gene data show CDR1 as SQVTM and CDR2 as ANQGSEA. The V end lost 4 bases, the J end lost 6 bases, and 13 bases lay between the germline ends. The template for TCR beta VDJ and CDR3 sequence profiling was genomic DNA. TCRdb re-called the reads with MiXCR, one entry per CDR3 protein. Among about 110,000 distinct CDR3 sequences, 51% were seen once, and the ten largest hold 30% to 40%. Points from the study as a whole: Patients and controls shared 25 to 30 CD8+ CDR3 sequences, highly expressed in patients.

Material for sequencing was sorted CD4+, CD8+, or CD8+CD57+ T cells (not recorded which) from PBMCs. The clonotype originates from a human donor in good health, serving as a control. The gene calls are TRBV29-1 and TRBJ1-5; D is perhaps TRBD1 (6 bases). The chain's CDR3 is CSVGSGQSQPQHF. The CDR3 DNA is TGCAGCGTTGGGTCGGGACAAAGTCAGCCCCAGCATTTT.